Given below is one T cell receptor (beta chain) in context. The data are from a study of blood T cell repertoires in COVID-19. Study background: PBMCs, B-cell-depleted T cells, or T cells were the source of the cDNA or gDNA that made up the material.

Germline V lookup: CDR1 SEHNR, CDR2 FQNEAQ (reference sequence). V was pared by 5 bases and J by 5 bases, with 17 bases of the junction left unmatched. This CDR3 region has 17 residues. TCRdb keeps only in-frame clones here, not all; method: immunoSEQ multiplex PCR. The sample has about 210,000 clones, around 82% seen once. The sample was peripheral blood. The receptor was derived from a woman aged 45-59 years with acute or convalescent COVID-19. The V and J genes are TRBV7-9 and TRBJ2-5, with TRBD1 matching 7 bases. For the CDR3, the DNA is TGTGCCAGCAGCGCCGGTCCGGGACAGCTACCCCAGGAGACCCAGTACTTC. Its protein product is CASSAGPGQLPQETQYF.